This entry lists 4 T cell receptor beta chains sequenced from one sample in a study of control samples from healthy donors and cancer patients (TCRdb year 2020). Libraries were prepared through the immunoSEQ multiplex PCR assay. Sourced from immuneACCESS, this table was stored by TCRdb with only in-frame sequences that have V and J called. A share of the clones is absent; for the studies checked, an unresolved V gene accounts for under half, and the remainder has no known explanation. Within this sample are about 130,000 clones, with roughly 87% of them counted one time only. Around 1.8% of the sample is held by the ten biggest clonotypes. The sample comprised blood. The receptors come from a man aged 18 to 35 in good health.

The rearrangement joins TRBV28 to TRBJ1-1, with D possibly being TRBD1 (6 bases). Trimming cost V 7 bases and J 4 bases, with 16 bases left between them. Germline lookup yields CDR1 MDHEN and CDR2 SYDVKM. CDR3 size: 14 residues. The CDR3: CASTLQQGSTEAFF. Here the CDR3 DNA reads TGTGCCAGCACCTTGCAACAGGGCAGCACTGAAGCTTTCTTT.

V usage is TRBV30 and J usage is TRBJ1-4; 7 nucleotides align to TRBD1. Trimming at V came to 8 bases and at J to 5 bases, leaving 5 bases not matched to a gene. Germline lookup yields CDR1 GTSNPN and CDR2 SVGIG (reference sequence). The CDR3 is 12 amino acids. The CDR3 here is CAGTAKNEKLFF. The CDR3 DNA follows: TGTGCCGGGACAGCTAAGAATGAAAAACTGTTTTTT.

The chain is built from TRBV10-3 and TRBJ1-1, with D possibly matching TRBD1 (5 bases). Germline loops: CDR1 ENHRY, CDR2 SYGVKD. The CDR3 spans 13 residues. V was pared by 6 bases and J by 1 base, with 9 bases between. CDR3 bases: TGTGCCATCAGCGGTGGACAGAACACTGAAGCTTTCTTT. Translating it yields CAISGGQNTEAFF.

The chain has TRBV28 and TRBJ2-3; 11 bases map to TRBD2. The ends lost 9 bases at V and 0 bases at J; junction bases unmatched: 14. CDR1 is MDHEN, CDR2 SYDVKM, per germline. The CDR3 loop spans 18 amino acids. The DNA for the CDR3 is TGTGCCAGGACTCCGGGACTAGCGGTCAGGTCTAGCACAGATACGCAGTATTTT. It specifies CARTPGLAVRSSTDTQYF. Looking up the rest from reference TRBV28 and TRBJ2-3 gives the full variable domain: DVKVTQSSRYLVKRTGEKVFLECVQDMDHENMFWYRQDPGLGLRLIYFSYDVKMKEKGDIPEGYSVSREKKERFSLILESASTNQTSMYLCARTPGLAVRSSTDTQYFGPGTRLTVL.